Below, one TCR beta chain is given with its context. Antigen unknown. This specimen comes from a study of T cell responses to AZD1222 COVID-19 vaccine. The CDR3 is made up of 16 amino acids. Germline V gene lookup returns CDR1 MNHEY and CDR2 SMNVEV (reference sequence). V trimming: 6 bases; J trimming: 6 bases; junction bases outside the gene matches: 15. General study points: Donors, mostly white British, included more females; clonal diversity was possibly underestimated.

The method was immunoSEQ multiplex PCR; TCRdb's version includes in-frame clones alone and lacks a portion of them. The sample lists 100,000 or so clones; just under 90% were seen once. The V and J genes are TRBV27 and TRBJ1-1; 8 bases are shared with TRBD1. This TCR derives from an adult in good health. Sample: peripheral blood, taken on day 0 of AZD1222 vaccination. CDR3 in amino acids: CASSPGWRQGKAEAFF. The DNA for the CDR3 is TGTGCCAGCAGCCCGGGTTGGAGACAGGGGAAGGCTGAAGCTTTCTTT.